These 20 T cell receptor beta chains originate from one sample sequenced in a study of shared clonotypes between healthy human individuals. Naive CD8 cells were CD45RO-negative, positively selected for CCR7, excluding terminally differentiated effector memory CD45RA+ cells. Here immunoSEQ multiplex PCR was the method, and the copy in TCRdb shows in-frame clones only, minus some. The profile covers approximately 740,000 clones, with about 92% appearing a single time and less than 25% taken by the ten largest. The sample taken for sequencing was naive CD8+ T cells sorted from blood. The receptors stem from a young man in good health.

The rearrangement uses TRBV10-2 and TRBJ2-7; 7 nucleotides line up with TRBD1. The CDR3 has 14 amino acids. V was clipped by 3 bases and J by 5 bases; unmatched bases: 7. Germline loops: CDR1 WSHSY, CDR2 SAAADI. CDR3 amino acids: CASSDRDRVHEQYF. The CDR3 region has the DNA TGCGCCAGCAGTGACAGAGACAGGGTCCACGAGCAGTACTTC.

This chain connects TRBV19 to TRBJ1-1; no reliable D call. V was shortened by 1 base and J by 0 bases, with 12 bases between the two germline ends. This CDR3 comprises 16 residues. CDR1 is LNHDA and CDR2 is SQIVND in the germline V gene (reference sequence). CDR3 loop: CASSIAPGFMNTEAFF. CDR3 nucleotide sequence: TGTGCCAGTAGTATAGCGCCGGGTTTCATGAACACTGAAGCTTTCTTT.

This clone was recorded once. The chain has TRBV7-9 and TRBJ2-3; TRBD1 might be the D (6 bases). The CDR3 is 14 amino acids. Germline V gene data show CDR1 as SEHNR and CDR2 as FQNEAQ (reference sequence). Trimming stripped 4 bases from V and 4 bases from J, with 12 bases between. CDR3 region: CASSSRTGSDTQYF. In DNA, the CDR3 is TGTGCCAGCAGCTCACGAACAGGGTCAGATACGCAGTATTTT.

The genes are TRBV28 and TRBJ2-2; possibly TRBD1 for D (6 bases). CDR3 length: 13 residues. The germline V gene encodes CDR1 MDHEN and CDR2 SYDVKM. Trimming took off 3 bases at V and 6 bases at J, with 8 bases between the two ends. CDR3 sequence reads: CASSFQGSGELFF. The CDR3 nucleotides are TGTGCCAGCAGTTTTCAGGGGTCCGGGGAGCTGTTTTTT.

The V gene is TRBV2, the J gene TRBJ2-1, with D possibly matching TRBD1 (6 bases). The V and J ends lost 6 bases and 4 bases respectively, with 13 bases between them. This CDR3 spans 14 amino acids. Germline CDR1 is SNHLY and CDR2 is FYNNEI. The CDR3 loop reads CASRDSVVYNEQFF. The CDR3 region has the DNA TGTGCCAGCAGGGACAGTGTCGTATACAATGAGCAGTTCTTC.

This clone appeared once. The chain is built from TRBV7-9 and TRBJ1-1; tentatively, D is TRBD1 (6 bases). The germline V gene has CDR1 SEHNR and CDR2 FQNEAQ (reference sequence). The CDR3 extends over 15 amino acids. V dropped 1 base and J dropped 7 bases, with 16 bases sitting between them. The CDR3 sequence is CASSLEGQGMGEAFF. DNA for the CDR3: TGTGCCAGCAGCTTAGAGGGGCAGGGGATGGGTGAAGCTTTCTTT.

The gene calls are TRBV6-5 and TRBJ2-2, with D possibly matching TRBD2 (6 bases). The CDR3 extends over 15 amino acids. The V end was cut by 0 bases, the J end by 6 bases, with 11 bases between. CDR1 and CDR2 from the germline V gene are MNHEY and SVGAGI. The CDR3 DNA is TGTGCCAGCAGTTACTCGACGGGAGTGGCCGGGGAGCTGTTTTTT. This encodes CASSYSTGVAGELFF.

The chain carries TRBV4-1 and TRBJ1-4; D call uncertain. Germline CDR1 is MGHRA and CDR2 is YSYEKL. This CDR3 contains 14 residues. Trimming left V 4 bases short and J 7 bases short, with 13 bases between. The CDR3 DNA reads as TGCGCCAGCAGCCCGATCGACACGGTTGAAAAACTGTTTTTT. Translation: CASSPIDTVEKLFF.

In its sample, this clone was seen once. The chain employs TRBV29-1 and TRBJ2-1; D is perhaps TRBD2 (5 bases). Looked up from germline, CDR1 is SQVTM and CDR2 is ANQGSEA. The CDR3 consists of 14 residues. Deletions cut 7 bases from V and 4 bases from J, with 17 bases between. Here the CDR3 DNA reads TGCAGCGCCGAGGGTGTTCTTGAATACAATGAGCAGTTCTTC. Translation gives CSAEGVLEYNEQFF.

The chain couples TRBV28 to TRBJ2-1; D is unresolved. Germline CDR1 and CDR2: MDHEN and SYDVKM. Trimming left V 3 bases short and J 0 bases short, with 9 bases between. The CDR3 contains 15 residues. The CDR3 coding sequence is TGTGCCAGCAGTTTTCGTGAGAGCTCCTACAATGAGCAGTTCTTC. Translated, it gives CASSFRESSYNEQFF. Combining the CDR3 with reference TRBV28 and TRBJ2-1 gives the whole variable domain DVKVTQSSRYLVKRTGEKVFLECVQDMDHENMFWYRQDPGLGLRLIYFSYDVKMKEKGDIPEGYSVSREKKERFSLILESASTNQTSMYLCASSFRESSYNEQFFGPGTRLTVL.

The V and J genes are TRBV15 and TRBJ1-5; unclear D gene. The V gene's germline CDR1 is LNHNV and CDR2 YYDKDF (reference sequence). The ends were cut back, 3 bases at V and 4 bases at J, with 4 bases in the middle. This CDR3 region has 12 residues. The CDR3 DNA sequence: TGTGCCACCAGCAGGATAAATCAGCCCCAGCATTTT. Protein: CATSRINQPQHF. The full variable domain, its missing parts supplied by reference TRBV15 and TRBJ1-5, is DAMVIQNPRYQVTQFGKPVTLSCSQTLNHNVMYWYQQKSSQAPKLLFHYYDKDFNNEADTPDNFQSRRPNTSFCFLDIRSPGLGDTAMYLCATSRINQPQHFGDGTRLSIL.

The chain links TRBV27 to TRBJ1-4; a weak D match, TRBD1 (5 bases). Germline-derived CDR1 and CDR2 are MNHEY and SMNVEV (reference sequence). V was trimmed by 6 bases and J by 7 bases, leaving 18 bases between them. This CDR3 contains 15 residues. The CDR3 coding sequence is TGTGCCAGCAGGGGGATCGGGGGTAGGGGTGAAAAACTGTTTTTT. This encodes CASRGIGGRGEKLFF.

This clone came up once. The chain joins TRBV11-2 to TRBJ2-3; 10 bases match TRBD2. The CDR3 consists of 18 residues. Trimming cost V 5 bases and J 5 bases; bases outside gene matches: 16. Looked up from germline, CDR1 is SGHAT and CDR2 is FQNNGV. The CDR3, as DNA: TGTGCCAGCAGCACCCGGGCTCGGCTAGCGGGAGTGCAAGATACGCAGTATTTT. It is translated as CASSTRARLAGVQDTQYF.

The rearrangement joins TRBV7-6 to TRBJ2-7, with D tentatively TRBD1 (6 bases). Looked up from germline, CDR1 is SGHVS and CDR2 is FNYEAQ. The V end was cut by 0 bases, the J end by 4 bases, with 13 bases between. The CDR3 length is 15 residues. The CDR3 reads CASSLAPGVGYEQYF. In nucleotides, the CDR3 is TGTGCCAGCAGCTTAGCCCCAGGGGTGGGATACGAGCAGTACTTC.

Regarding this clone: At the DNA level, this CDR3 is encoded by other sequences in the same sample as well. The chain joins TRBV19 to TRBJ2-7, with a possible D match to TRBD2 (6 bases). Trimming cost V 3 bases and J 0 bases, with 9 bases left between them. Germline CDR1 is LNHDA and CDR2 is SQIVND (reference sequence). The CDR3 consists of 14 residues. CDR3 amino acids: CASSIGGSSYEQYF. The CDR3 region has the DNA TGTGCCAGTAGTATCGGGGGTAGCTCCTACGAGCAGTACTTC. Drawing the rest from reference TRBV19 and TRBJ2-7, the complete variable domain is DGGITQSPKYLFRKEGQNVTLSCEQNLNHDAMYWYRQDPGQGLRLIYYSQIVNDFQKGDIAEGYSVSREKKESFPLTVTSAQKNPTAFYLCASSIGGSSYEQYFGPGTRLTVT.

CDR3 loop: CASSPTSSGFYNEQFF. CDR3 sequence (DNA): TGTGCCAGCAGCCCGACATCTAGCGGGTTTTACAATGAGCAGTTCTTC. The rearrangement uses TRBV7-6 and TRBJ2-1; TRBD2 agrees at 8 bases. The V gene's germline CDR1 is SGHVS and CDR2 FNYEAQ. The CDR3 contains 16 residues. Trimming took 5 bases from V and 4 from J; bases not matched to a gene: 10.

The CDR3 DNA reads as TGTGCCAGCAGCTTAGATGCCTACGAGCAGTACTTC. Translation gives CASSLDAYEQYF. The V call is TRBV7-9, the J call TRBJ2-7; D remains ambiguous. The CDR3 is made up of 12 amino acids. V gave up 1 base and J gave up 2 bases, with 3 bases separating them. Germline V gene sequence: CDR1 SEHNR, CDR2 FQNEAQ (reference sequence).

Points on this clone: Other DNA sequences of this sample code for an identical CDR3. The rearrangement links TRBV19 to TRBJ2-1; 8 bases map to TRBD2. The CDR3 sequence is 15 residues long. After removal of 1 base from V and 4 bases from J, the junction contained 3 bases not matched to a gene. Germline assignment: CDR1 LNHDA and CDR2 SQIVND (reference sequence). CDR3 bases: TGTGCCAGTAGTATAGTACTAGCGGTGTACAATGAGCAGTTCTTC. This gives the protein CASSIVLAVYNEQFF.

The J gene is TRBJ2-7, the V gene TRBV5-4, with D possibly being TRBD2 (5 bases). Trimming removed 5 bases from V and 0 bases from J, with 12 bases in between. The length of the CDR3 is 14 residues. The germline gives CDR1 SGHNT, CDR2 YYREEE (reference sequence). The CDR3 coding sequence is TGTGCCAGCAGTCCGGCGGGCCACTCCTACGAGCAGTACTTC. Translation gives CASSPAGHSYEQYF.

V and J are TRBV10-1 and TRBJ2-1, with TRBD2 matching over 9 bases. The CDR3 spans 17 residues. Germline V CDR1 and CDR2: WNHNN, SYGVQD (reference sequence). With V trimmed by 6 bases and J by 4 bases, 13 bases remained unmatched. In DNA form, the CDR3 reads TGCGCCAGCAGCGCGGGGGGGACCCCGCGAAGTTACAATGAGCAGTTCTTC. Translated: CASSAGGTPRSYNEQFF.